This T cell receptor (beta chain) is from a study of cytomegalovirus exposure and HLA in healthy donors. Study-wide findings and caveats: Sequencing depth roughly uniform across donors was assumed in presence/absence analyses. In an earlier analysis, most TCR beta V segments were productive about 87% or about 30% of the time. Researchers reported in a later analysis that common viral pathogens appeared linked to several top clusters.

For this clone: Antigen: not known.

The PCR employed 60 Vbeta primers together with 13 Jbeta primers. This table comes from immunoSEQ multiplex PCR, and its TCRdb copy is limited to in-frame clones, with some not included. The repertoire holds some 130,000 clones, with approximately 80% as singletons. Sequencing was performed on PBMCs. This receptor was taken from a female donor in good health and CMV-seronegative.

CDR3 coding DNA: TGTGCCAGCAGTGACAACATGAACACTGAAGCTTTCTTT. The encoded protein is CASSDNMNTEAFF. The rearrangement joins TRBV6-1 to TRBJ1-1; D not certain. CDR3 length: 13 residues. CDR1 MNHNS and CDR2 SASEGT come from the germline V gene. Trimming pared 3 bases from V and 0 bases from J, leaving 5 bases between.